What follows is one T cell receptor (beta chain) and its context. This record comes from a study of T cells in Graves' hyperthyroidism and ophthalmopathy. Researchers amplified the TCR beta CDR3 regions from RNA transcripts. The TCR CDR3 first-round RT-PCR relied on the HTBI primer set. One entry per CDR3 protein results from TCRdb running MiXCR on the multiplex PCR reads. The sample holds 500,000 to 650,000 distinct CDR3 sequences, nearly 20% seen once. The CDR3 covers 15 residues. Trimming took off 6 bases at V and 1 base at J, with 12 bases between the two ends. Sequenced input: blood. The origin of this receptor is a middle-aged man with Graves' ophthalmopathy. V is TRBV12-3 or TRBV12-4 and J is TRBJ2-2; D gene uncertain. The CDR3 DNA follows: TGTGCCAGCAGGACAACGAGGAAGAACACCGGGGAGCTGTTTTTT. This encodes CASRTTRKNTGELFF.